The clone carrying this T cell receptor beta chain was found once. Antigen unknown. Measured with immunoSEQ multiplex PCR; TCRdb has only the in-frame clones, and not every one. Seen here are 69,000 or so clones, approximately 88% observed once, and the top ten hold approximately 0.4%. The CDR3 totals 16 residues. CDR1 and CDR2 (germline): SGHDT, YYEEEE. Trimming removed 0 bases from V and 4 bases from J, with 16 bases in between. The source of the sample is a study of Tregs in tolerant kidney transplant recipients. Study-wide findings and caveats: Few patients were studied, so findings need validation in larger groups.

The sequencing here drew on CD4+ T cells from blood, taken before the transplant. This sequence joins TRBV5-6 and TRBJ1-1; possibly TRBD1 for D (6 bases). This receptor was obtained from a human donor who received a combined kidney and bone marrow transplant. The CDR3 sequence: CASSLGATGSFTEAFF. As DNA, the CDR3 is TGTGCCAGCAGCTTGGGGGCCACAGGGAGTTTCACTGAAGCTTTCTTT.